A selection of T cell receptor beta chains follows, all from one sample in a study of OX40 agonist ivuxolimab in advanced cancers. Sequenced by immunoSEQ multiplex PCR; TCRdb stores in-frame clones only, minus some. The sample records 55,000 to 75,000 clones, about nine tenths being singletons. The source was CD4+ or CD8+ T cells sorted from blood, collected in a trial of the OX40 agonist ivuxolimab. The receptors stem from an adult with an advanced solid tumor such as melanoma, head and neck, liver or kidney cancer. The CDR3 runs from the conserved cysteine through the conserved F or W. Fields, in order: CDR3 protein, CDR3 DNA, J gene, V gene, clone size, D gene. The D gene is left open where the match is weak. Clone size, where shown, is once, few, many, or a class for clones that have expanded.

CDR3 protein: CASNVQGEKLFF; CDR3 DNA: TGTGCCAGCAACGTACAGGGTGAAAAACTGTTTTTT; J gene: TRBJ1-4; V gene: TRBV28; clone size: once; D gene: NA
CDR3 protein: CASRGQGNTEAFF; CDR3 DNA: TGTGCCAGCAGGGGACAGGGGAACACTGAAGCTTTCTTT; J gene: TRBJ1-1; V gene: TRBV28; clone size: NA; D gene: TRBD1
CDR3 protein: CASSFGVSYNEQFF; CDR3 DNA: TGTGCCAGCAGCTTTGGGGTCTCCTACAATGAGCAGTTCTTC; J gene: TRBJ2-1; V gene: TRBV11-2; clone size: NA; D gene: NA
CDR3 protein: CASSLEELKAYNEQFF; CDR3 DNA: TGTGCCAGCAGCTTGGAGGAGCTAAAAGCCTACAATGAGCAGTTCTTC; J gene: TRBJ2-1; V gene: TRBV5-6; clone size: NA; D gene: NA
CDR3 protein: CASKQGATTEAFF; CDR3 DNA: TGTGCCAGCAAACAGGGGGCGACCACTGAAGCTTTCTTT; J gene: TRBJ1-1; V gene: TRBV27; clone size: NA; D gene: TRBD1
CDR3 protein: CASSRTGNANTGELFF; CDR3 DNA: TGTGCCAGCAGCCGAACAGGAAACGCGAACACCGGGGAGCTGTTTTTT; J gene: TRBJ2-2; V gene: TRBV7-9; clone size: NA; D gene: NA
CDR3 protein: CASSPGAGAREQYF; CDR3 DNA: TGTGCCAGCTCACCCGGAGCCGGGGCGCGCGAGCAGTACTTC; J gene: TRBJ2-7; V gene: TRBV18; clone size: NA; D gene: NA
CDR3 protein: CASSDGGTGGRLRYGYTF; CDR3 DNA: TGCGCCAGCAGCGACGGAGGGACAGGGGGCCGCCTGAGATATGGCTACACCTTC; J gene: TRBJ1-2; V gene: TRBV5-1; clone size: few; D gene: TRBD1
CDR3 protein: CSARRAYEQYF; CDR3 DNA: TGCAGCGCCCGCAGGGCCTACGAGCAGTACTTC; J gene: TRBJ2-7; V gene: TRBV29-1; clone size: NA; D gene: NA
CDR3 protein: CASSLSAELEYGYTF; CDR3 DNA: TGCGCCAGCAGCTTGTCGGCAGAACTCGAATATGGCTACACCTTC; J gene: TRBJ1-2; V gene: TRBV5-1; clone size: NA; D gene: NA
CDR3 protein: CASSLSALTSNQPQHF; CDR3 DNA: TGTGCCAGCAGTTTATCGGCCCTAACTAGCAATCAGCCCCAGCATTTT; J gene: TRBJ1-5; V gene: TRBV27; clone size: NA; D gene: NA
CDR3 protein: CASSLSVPNTEAFF; CDR3 DNA: TGTGCCAGCAGTTTATCTGTGCCGAACACTGAAGCTTTCTTT; J gene: TRBJ1-1; V gene: TRBV28; clone size: NA; D gene: NA
CDR3 protein: CASTLIPGQGDRAYGYTF; CDR3 DNA: TGTGCCAGCACCTTGATTCCGGGACAGGGGGATAGGGCCTATGGCTACACCTTC; J gene: TRBJ1-2; V gene: TRBV5-5; clone size: NA; D gene: TRBD1